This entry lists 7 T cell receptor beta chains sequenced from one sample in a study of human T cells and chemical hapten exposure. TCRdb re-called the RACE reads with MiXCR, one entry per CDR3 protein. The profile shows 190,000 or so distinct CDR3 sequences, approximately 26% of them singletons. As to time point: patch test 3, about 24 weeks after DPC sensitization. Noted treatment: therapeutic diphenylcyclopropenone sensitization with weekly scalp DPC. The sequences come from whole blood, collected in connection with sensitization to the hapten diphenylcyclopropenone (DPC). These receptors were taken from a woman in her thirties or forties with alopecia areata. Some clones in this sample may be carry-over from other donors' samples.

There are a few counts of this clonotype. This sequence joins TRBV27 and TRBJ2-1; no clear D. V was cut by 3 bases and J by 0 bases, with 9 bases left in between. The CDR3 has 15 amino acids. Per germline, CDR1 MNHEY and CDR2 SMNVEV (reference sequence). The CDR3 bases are TGTGCCAGCAGTTTTCGTAGGAGCTCCTACAATGAGCAGTTCTTC. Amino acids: CASSFRRSSYNEQFF.

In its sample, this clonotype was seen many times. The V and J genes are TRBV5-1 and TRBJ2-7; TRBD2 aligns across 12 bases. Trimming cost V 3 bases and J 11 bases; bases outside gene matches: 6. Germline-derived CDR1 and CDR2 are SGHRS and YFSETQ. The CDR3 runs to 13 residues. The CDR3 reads CASSSRTSGTKYF. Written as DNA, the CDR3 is TGCGCCAGCAGCTCCAGGACTAGCGGGACGAAGTACTTC.

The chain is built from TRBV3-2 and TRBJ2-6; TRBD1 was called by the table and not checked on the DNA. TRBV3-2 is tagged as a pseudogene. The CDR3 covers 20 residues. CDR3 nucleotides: TGTGCCAGCAGCCAAGAAGGTACAGGGGGCGGACATTTAGGGGCCAACGTCCTGACTTTC. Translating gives CASSQEGTGGGHLGANVLTF.

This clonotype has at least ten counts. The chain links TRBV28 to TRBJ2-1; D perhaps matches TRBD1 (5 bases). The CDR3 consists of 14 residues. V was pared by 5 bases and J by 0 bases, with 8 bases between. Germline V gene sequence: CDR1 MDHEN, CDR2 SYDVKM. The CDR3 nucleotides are TGTGCCAGCAGTGGGGCGTCCTCCTACAATGAGCAGTTCTTC. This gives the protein CASSGASSYNEQFF.

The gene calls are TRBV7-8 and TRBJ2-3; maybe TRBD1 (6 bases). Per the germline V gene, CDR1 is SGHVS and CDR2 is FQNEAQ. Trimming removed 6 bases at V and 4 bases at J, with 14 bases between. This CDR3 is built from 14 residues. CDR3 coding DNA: TGTGCCAGCAGTACTACAGGGCCATCAGATACGCAGTATTTT. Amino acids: CASSTTGPSDTQYF.

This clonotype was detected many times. CDR3 sequence reads: CSVDSGMFEETQYF. Written as DNA, the CDR3 is TGCAGCGTTGATTCAGGGATGTTCGAGGAGACCCAGTACTTC. The chain links TRBV29-1 to TRBJ2-5, with D tentatively TRBD1 (5 bases). The CDR3 loop spans 14 amino acids. With 3 bases removed from V and 5 bases from J, the gap between germline ends came to 16 bases. Germline assignment: CDR1 SQVTM and CDR2 ANQGSEA.

The CDR3 sequence: CASSLAVGAEAFF. In DNA, the CDR3 is TGTGCCAGCAGTTTAGCAGTGGGGGCAGAAGCTTTCTTT. The V call is TRBV12-3 or TRBV12-4, the J call TRBJ1-1; D is possibly TRBD1 (6 bases). This CDR3 is 13 amino acids long. The V gene lost 0 bases and the J gene lost 8 bases, with 10 bases spanning the gap.